This TCR beta chain originates from a study of early stage breast cancer tumors. Study context: Most of the 16 invasive tumors were ER+, PR+ and HER2-.

This CDR3 region has 15 residues. The V gene end was trimmed by 0 bases and the J gene end by 5 bases; junction bases not matched to a gene: 3. CDR1 and CDR2 from the germline V gene are SGHDT and YYEEEE. Produced via immunoSEQ multiplex PCR; TCRdb's table is partial and in-frame only. The table lists approximately 17,000 clones, around four fifths of them singletons, with approximately 1.7% in the top ten. Findings of the study overall: Tumor and normal breast were distinguished via blood comparison in 14 of 16 patients. Enriched TCRB sequences shared across patients were mostly commonly generated sequences. Tumors had about 2.5-fold higher T cell density and higher clonality than adjacent normal breast tissue.

This clone has a single count. Its antigen is not known. The sample was blood. The sequence was obtained from a person aged 70 to 85 with breast cancer. The chain carries TRBV5-6 and TRBJ2-1, with TRBD1 matching over 9 bases. The CDR3 DNA reads TGTGCCAGCAGCTTGGCTGGACAGGGGAACAATGAGCAGTTCTTC. It specifies CASSLAGQGNNEQFF. The entire variable domain, with the rest obtained from reference TRBV5-6 and TRBJ2-1, is as follows: DAGVTQSPTHLIKTRGQQVTLRCSPKSGHDTVSWYQQALGQGPQFIFQYYEEEERQRGNFPDRFSGHQFPNYSSELNVNALLLGDSALYLCASSLAGQGNNEQFFGPGTRLTVL.